This TCR beta chain is from a study of T cell responses to AZD1222 COVID-19 vaccine. General study findings and limits: There were repertoire samples only from the period after the peak T cell response. Only a handful of AZD1222 recipients, six or seven in all, had baseline seropositivity. Close to half of all spike-specific TCRs reportedly target regions of the variants that are unmutated.

As for this clone: No antigen is known for it.

Produced via immunoSEQ multiplex PCR; TCRdb's table is partial and in-frame only. The table includes fewer than 150,000 clones, about 88% detected once. The starting material was peripheral blood, obtained 28 days after the second AZD1222 dose. This TCR was sampled from an adult who received the AZD1222 COVID-19 vaccine.

The DNA of the CDR3 is TGTGCCAGCAGCCAAGTATGGGCAGGCGACTATGGCTACACCTTC. Protein sequence: CASSQVWAGDYGYTF. The chain carries TRBV3-1 (or the pseudogene TRBV3-2) and TRBJ1-2; D remains ambiguous. Trimming removed 1 base at V and 3 bases at J, with 12 bases between. Germline CDR1 reads LGHDT; CDR2 reads YNNKEL (reference sequence). This CDR3 comprises 15 residues.